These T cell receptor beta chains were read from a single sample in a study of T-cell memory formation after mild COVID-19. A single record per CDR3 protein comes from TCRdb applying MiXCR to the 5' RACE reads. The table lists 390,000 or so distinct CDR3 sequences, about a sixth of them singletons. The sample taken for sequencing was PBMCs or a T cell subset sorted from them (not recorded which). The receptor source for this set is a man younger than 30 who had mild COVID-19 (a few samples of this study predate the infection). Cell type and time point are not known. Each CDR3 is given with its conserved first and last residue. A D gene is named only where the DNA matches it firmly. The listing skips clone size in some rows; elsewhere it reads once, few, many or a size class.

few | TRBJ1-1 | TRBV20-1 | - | TGCAGTGCTTACACGGGATTCCTGGCCACTGAAGCTTTCTTT | CSAYTGFLATEAFF
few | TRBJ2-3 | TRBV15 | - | TGTGCCACCAGCAGAGCAGGGAATACGCAGTATTTT | CATSRAGNTQYF
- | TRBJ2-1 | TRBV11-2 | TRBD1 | TGTGCCAGCAGCCCCCAGACAGGGGGCTACAATGAGCAGTTCTTC | CASSPQTGGYNEQFF
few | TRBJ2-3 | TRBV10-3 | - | TGTGCCATCGTCAGAGGGACAGATACGCAGTATTTT | CAIVRGTDTQYF
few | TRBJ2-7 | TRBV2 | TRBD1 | TGTGCCAGCGGCGGACAGGGGTACTACGAGCAGTACTTC | CASGGQGYYEQYF
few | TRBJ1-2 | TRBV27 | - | TGTGCCAGCAGACTATCAGCGGACTATGGCTACACCTTC | CASRLSADYGYTF
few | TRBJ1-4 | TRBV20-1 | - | TGCAGTGCAGTCGACTGGGCCCTTAATGAAAAACTGTTTTTT | CSAVDWALNEKLFF
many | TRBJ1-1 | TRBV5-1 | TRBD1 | TGCCCCGCTACAAGCGGGACAGAAGAACCAAACACTGAAGCTTTCTTT | CPATSGTEEPNTEAFF
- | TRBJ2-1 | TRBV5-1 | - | TGCGCCAGCACCGACCGGGGTACCTCCTACAATGAGCAGTTCTTC | CASTDRGTSYNEQFF
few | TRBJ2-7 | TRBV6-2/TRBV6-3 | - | TGTGCCAGCAGTAGTGTGGCAGACGTCAGCTACGAGCAGTACTTC | CASSSVADVSYEQYF
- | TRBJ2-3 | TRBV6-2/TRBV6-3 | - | TGTGCCAGCAGTTACCGGGCAGGGGCAGATACGCAGTATTTT | CASSYRAGADTQYF
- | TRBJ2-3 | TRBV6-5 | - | TGTGCCAGCAGCTATCGACAGTTCACAGATACGCAGTATTTT | CASSYRQFTDTQYF
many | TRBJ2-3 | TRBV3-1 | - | TGTGCCAGCAGCCAAGATCTCCGAATCTCTCCGGGGCGGGGCAGAGATACGCAGTATTTT | CASSQDLRISPGRGRDTQYF
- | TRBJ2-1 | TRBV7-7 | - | TGTGCTAGCAGCTTAGGGGAGGACACCAGCGAGCAGTTCTTC | CASSLGEDTSEQFF
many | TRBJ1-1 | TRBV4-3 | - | TGCGCCAGCAGCCAAGAGGCAGGCCTGAACACTGAAGCTTTCTTT | CASSQEAGLNTEAFF
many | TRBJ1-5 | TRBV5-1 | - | TGCGCCAGCAGCTTGGGGCTGTATAGCAATCAGCCCCAGCATTTT | CASSLGLYSNQPQHF
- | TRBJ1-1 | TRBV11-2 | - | TGTGCCAGCAGCTCCCACCCCGGGGGGACAATCTTCATGAACACTGAAGCTTTCTTT | CASSSHPGGTIFMNTEAFF
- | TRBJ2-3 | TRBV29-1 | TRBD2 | TGCAGCGTTGGTGAAGCGGGGGGGCCTCCAGATACGCAGTATTTT | CSVGEAGGPPDTQYF
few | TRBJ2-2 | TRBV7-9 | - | TGTGCCAGCAGCGTCCAGGACACCGGGGAGCTGTTTTTT | CASSVQDTGELFF
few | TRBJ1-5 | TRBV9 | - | TGTGCCAGCAGCGTAGTCCCTGACAATCAGCCCCAGCATTTT | CASSVVPDNQPQHF
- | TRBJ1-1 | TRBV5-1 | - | TGCGCCAGCAGCTTGGGGCGCCGGGGCGGTCGCACTGAAGCTTTCTTT | CASSLGRRGGRTEAFF
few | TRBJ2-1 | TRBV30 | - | TGTGCCTGGAGTCGGGTGTTGGATGAGCAGTTCTTC | CAWSRVLDEQFF
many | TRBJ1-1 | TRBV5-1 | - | TGCGCCAGCAGCTCGAACAGGGTTTTCACTGAAGCTTTCTTT | CASSSNRVFTEAFF
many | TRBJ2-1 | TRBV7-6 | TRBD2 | TGTGCCAGCAGCTTAAACGGGGGGGCCGCTGAGCAGTTCTTC | CASSLNGGAAEQFF
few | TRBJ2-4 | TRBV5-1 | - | TGCGCCAGCAGCTTTGGACAGAGCGAAAACATTCAGTACTTC | CASSFGQSENIQYF
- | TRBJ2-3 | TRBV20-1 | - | TGCAGTGCTCCAAGAGACGGGTTCACAGATACGCAGTATTTT | CSAPRDGFTDTQYF
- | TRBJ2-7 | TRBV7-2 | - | TGTGCCAGCAGCTCCTTCTCCAGGTACGAGCAGTACTTC | CASSSFSRYEQYF
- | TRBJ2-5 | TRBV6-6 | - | TGTGCCGGGGGGCAGGCAGAGACCCAGTACTTC | CAGGQAETQYF
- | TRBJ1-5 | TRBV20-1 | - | TGCAGTGCAGGGGGGCTAAATCAGCCCCAGCATTTT | CSAGGLNQPQHF
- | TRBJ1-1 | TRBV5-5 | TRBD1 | TGTGCCAGCAGCCGAGACAGGGGGCTTGGGACTGAAGCTTTCTTT | CASSRDRGLGTEAFF
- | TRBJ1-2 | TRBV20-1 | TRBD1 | TGCAGTGCTAGAGATTGGGGACAGGGCCATGGCTACACCTTC | CSARDWGQGHGYTF
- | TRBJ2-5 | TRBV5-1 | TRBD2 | TGCGCCAGTACGGGGGGGAACCAAGAGACCCAGTACTTC | CASTGGNQETQYF
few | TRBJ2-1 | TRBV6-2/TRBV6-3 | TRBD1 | TGTGCCAGCAGTCCCACAGGGGGCTCCTACAATGAGCAGTTCTTC | CASSPTGGSYNEQFF
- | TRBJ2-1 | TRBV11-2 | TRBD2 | TGTGCCAGCAGCTTCGCTTTTGGTAGCGGGGGGGACAATGAGCAGTTCTTC | CASSFAFGSGGDNEQFF
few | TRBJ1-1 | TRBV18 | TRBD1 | TGTGCCAGCTCACCACGGTCGACAGGGCGCGACATGAACACTGAAGCTTTCTTT | CASSPRSTGRDMNTEAFF
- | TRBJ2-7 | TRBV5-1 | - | TGCGCCAGCAGATGGGGACTTGGTTACGAGCAGTACTTC | CASRWGLGYEQYF
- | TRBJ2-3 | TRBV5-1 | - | TGCGCCAGCAGCTCGGGACTCTTTAGCACAGATACGCAGTATTTT | CASSSGLFSTDTQYF
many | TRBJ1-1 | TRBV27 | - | TGTGCCAGCTTCTCCGTTTTGGGGGCGGCCACTGAAGCTTTCTTT | CASFSVLGAATEAFF
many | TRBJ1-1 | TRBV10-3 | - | TGTGCCATCAGTGATCAGGGGAGAGGTGAAGCTTTCTTT | CAISDQGRGEAFF
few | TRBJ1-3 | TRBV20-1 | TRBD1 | TGCAGTGCTAGACGCGGGACAGCCGGACACACCATATATTTT | CSARRGTAGHTIYF
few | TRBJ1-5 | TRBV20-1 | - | TGCAGTGCGGCGCAAGATAGCAATCAGCCCCAGCATTTT | CSAAQDSNQPQHF
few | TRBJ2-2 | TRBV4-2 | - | TGTGCCAGCAGCCAAGGGACAACGAACACCGGGGAGCTGTTTTTT | CASSQGTTNTGELFF
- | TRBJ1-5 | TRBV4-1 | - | TGCGCCAGCAGCCAAGTGGAGATCCGACAGAGCAATCAGCCCCAGCATTTT | CASSQVEIRQSNQPQHF
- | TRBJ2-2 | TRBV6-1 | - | TGTGCCAGCAGTGAATGGAGGGGTTCCACCGGGGAGCTGTTTTTT | CASSEWRGSTGELFF
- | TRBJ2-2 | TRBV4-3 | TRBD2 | TGCGCCAGCAGCCTAGCGCGTGAGGGACGGGGGGGAGCAACCGGGGAGCTGTTTTTT | CASSLAREGRGGATGELFF
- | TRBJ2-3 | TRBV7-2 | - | TGTGCCAGCAGCCGAGACAGAGATACGCAGTATTTT | CASSRDRDTQYF
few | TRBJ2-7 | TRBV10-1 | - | TGCGCCAGCAGTGAAGAAACCGACTGGGGCGAGCAGTACTTC | CASSEETDWGEQYF
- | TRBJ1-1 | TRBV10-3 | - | TGTGCCATCAGACAACAGGGTCGGGAGTACACTGAAGCTTTCTTT | CAIRQQGREYTEAFF
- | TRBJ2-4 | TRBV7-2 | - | TGTGCCAGCAGCTTAGATCCTGGGTCGCCCAAAAACATTCAGTACTTC | CASSLDPGSPKNIQYF
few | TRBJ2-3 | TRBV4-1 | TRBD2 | TGCGCCAGCAGCCAAAATAGCGGGGGGGCCACAGATACGCAGTATTTT | CASSQNSGGATDTQYF